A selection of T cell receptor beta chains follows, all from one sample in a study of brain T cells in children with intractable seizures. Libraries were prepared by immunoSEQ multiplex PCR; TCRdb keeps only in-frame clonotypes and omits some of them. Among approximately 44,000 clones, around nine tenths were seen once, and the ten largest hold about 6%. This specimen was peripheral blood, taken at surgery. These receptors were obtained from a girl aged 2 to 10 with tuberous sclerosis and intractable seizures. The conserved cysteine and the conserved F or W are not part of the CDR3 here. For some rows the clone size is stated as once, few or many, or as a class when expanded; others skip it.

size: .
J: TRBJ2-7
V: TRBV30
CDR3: AWSITPYEQY

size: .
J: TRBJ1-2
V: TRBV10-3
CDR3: AIGMFGQGYGYT

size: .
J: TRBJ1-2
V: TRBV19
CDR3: ASSISGPANYGYT

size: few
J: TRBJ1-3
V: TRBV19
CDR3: ASSIHGNTIY

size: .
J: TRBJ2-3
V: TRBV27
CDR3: AVTSEGAPIDTQY

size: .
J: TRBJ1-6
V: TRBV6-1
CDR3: ASSERVGGRSSPLH

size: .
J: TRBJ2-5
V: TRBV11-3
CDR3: ASSLDGLSKTQY

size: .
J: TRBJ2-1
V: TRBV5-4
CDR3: ASSLGQGGFNEQF

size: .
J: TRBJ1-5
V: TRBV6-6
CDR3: ASGGGGEGNQPQH

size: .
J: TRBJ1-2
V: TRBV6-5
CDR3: ASRTLAYGYT

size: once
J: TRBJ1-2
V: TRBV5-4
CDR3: ASSLVGRANYGYT

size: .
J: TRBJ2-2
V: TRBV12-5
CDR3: ASGLYLASGELF

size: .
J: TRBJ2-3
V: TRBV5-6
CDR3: ASHQGGAGTDTQY

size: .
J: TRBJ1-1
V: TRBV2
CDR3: ASSAGTTEAF

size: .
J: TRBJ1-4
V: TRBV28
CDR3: ASSFPPATGILNEKLF

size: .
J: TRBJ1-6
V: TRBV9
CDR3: ASSHRDSSYNSPLH

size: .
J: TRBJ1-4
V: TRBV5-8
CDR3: ASSFHSAREKLF

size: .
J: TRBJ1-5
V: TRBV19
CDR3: ASRQDRASNQPQH

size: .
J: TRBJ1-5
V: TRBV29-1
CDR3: SVGGDRLNQPQH

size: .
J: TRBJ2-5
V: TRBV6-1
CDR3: ASSALGQGWLETQY

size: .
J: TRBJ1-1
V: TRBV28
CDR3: ASGRKAEAF

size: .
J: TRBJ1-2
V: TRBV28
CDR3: ASSFQGLGGYT

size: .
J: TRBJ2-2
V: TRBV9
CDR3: ASSVSKDRENTGELF

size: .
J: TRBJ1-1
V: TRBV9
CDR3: ASSASQNTEAF

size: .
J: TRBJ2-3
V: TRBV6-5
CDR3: ASIQTATDTQY

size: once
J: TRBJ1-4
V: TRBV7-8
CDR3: ASSLAPPGTDNEKLF